Listed here are 29 T cell receptor beta chains from one sample, sequenced in a study of blood T cell repertoires in COVID-19. Repertoires were generated with immunoSEQ multiplex PCR, while TCRdb's copy carries only in-frame clones and drops some. The sample records hundreds of thousands of clones, approximately 86% being singletons. Sequencing was done on a sample of PBMCs or T cells enriched from blood (not recorded which). The receptors here all came from a woman in her fifties or sixties who had recovered from COVID-19.

This clone was picked up a small number of times. The rearrangement links TRBV3-1 (or the pseudogene TRBV3-2) to TRBJ2-3; TRBD2 agrees at 8 bases. V shed 2 bases and J 5 bases; nucleotides not matched to a gene: 6. Germline assignment: CDR1 LGHDT and CDR2 YNNKEL (reference sequence). The CDR3 runs to 15 residues. CDR3 DNA: TGTGCCAGCAGCCAAAAAGCCCGGGGGGGAGATACGCAGTATTTT. Residues: CASSQKARGGDTQYF.

This clone has a handful of counts. This chain joins TRBV30 and TRBJ1-5; 8 bases fit TRBD1. Trimming cost V 5 bases and J 4 bases; bases outside gene matches: 4. This CDR3 spans 13 amino acids. Germline V gene sequence: CDR1 GTSNPN, CDR2 SVGIG (reference sequence). In nucleotides, the CDR3 is TGTGCCTGGGCCCGGGACAGGAATCAGCCCCAGCATTTT. It yields the protein CAWARDRNQPQHF.

V gene TRBV7-3 combines with J gene TRBJ2-7, with 11 bases identical to TRBD2. V was clipped by 6 bases and J by 3 bases; unmatched bases: 7. The length of the CDR3 is 15 residues. Germline values: CDR1 SGHTA, CDR2 FQGTGA. The CDR3 DNA reads TGTGCCAGCAGTCTAGCGGGAGGTGGGGGCTACGAGCAGTACTTC. Encoded protein: CASSLAGGGGYEQYF.

The chain employs TRBV7-2 and TRBJ1-1, with TRBD1 identical over 7 bases. The CDR3 sequence is 14 residues long. Germline loops: CDR1 SGHTA, CDR2 FQGNSA. J was trimmed by 1 base and V by 5 bases; bases with no gene match: 4. As DNA, the CDR3 is TGTGCCAGCAGCACGTGGACAGGGAACACTGAAGCTTTCTTT. Its translation: CASSTWTGNTEAFF.

A few counts support this clone. The V call is TRBV9, the J call TRBJ1-1, with a tentative D call TRBD1 (5 bases). This CDR3 comprises 13 residues. Germline V CDR1 and CDR2: SGDLS, YYNGEE. Trimming left V 5 bases short and J 4 bases short, with 12 bases between. DNA for the CDR3: TGTGCCAGCAGTCAGTGGGGCAGCACTGAAGCTTTCTTT. This gives the protein CASSQWGSTEAFF.

This rearrangement joins TRBV3-1 (or the pseudogene TRBV3-2) to TRBJ1-5; no reliable D call. The germline V gene encodes CDR1 LGHDT and CDR2 YNNKEL (reference sequence). CDR3 length: 13 amino acids. Deletions cut 1 base from V and 4 bases from J, with 5 bases between. The CDR3 nucleotides are TGTGCCAGCAGCCAAGCCCTAAATCAGCCCCAGCATTTT. Its translation: CASSQALNQPQHF.

The V call is TRBV28, the J call TRBJ2-7; 14 bases map to TRBD2. The CDR3 spans 16 residues. In germline, CDR1 is MDHEN, CDR2 SYDVKM. V lost 7 bases, J lost 5 bases, and 10 bases stayed unmatched. The CDR3 nucleotides read TGTGCCAGCATACCCTCTGCGGGACTAGCGGGAGACGAGCAGTACTTC. Translated, it gives CASIPSAGLAGDEQYF.

J is TRBJ1-2 and V is TRBV4-2; TRBD1 aligns across 8 bases. This CDR3 has 16 amino acids. CDR1 is LGHNA and CDR2 is YNFKEQ in the germline V gene. The V segment lost 3 bases and the J segment 2 bases; nucleotides outside the gene matches: 8. The CDR3 DNA is TGTGCCAGCAGCCACCCCGGACAGGGTTTGAACTATGGCTACACCTTC. This gives the protein CASSHPGQGLNYGYTF.

The chain couples TRBV5-5 to TRBJ1-1; D remains unclear. This CDR3 is built from 14 residues. The V gene's germline CDR1 is SGHKS and CDR2 YYEKEE (reference sequence). V lost 2 bases to trimming and J lost 0 bases, with 8 bases between them. The CDR3 reads CASSLTGMNTEAFF. DNA of the CDR3: TGTGCCAGCAGCTTAACCGGGATGAACACTGAAGCTTTCTTT.

The gene calls are TRBV5-5 and TRBJ2-5; 10 bases align to TRBD2. This CDR3 comprises 15 residues. Germline V gene sequence: CDR1 SGHKS, CDR2 YYEKEE (reference sequence). The V and J ends lost 2 bases and 5 bases, in that order; junction bases with no gene match: 6. Here the CDR3 DNA reads TGTGCCAGCAGCTTTGGCCTAGCGGGAGACGAGACCCAGTACTTC. Translating gives CASSFGLAGDETQYF.

This chain connects TRBV18 to TRBJ1-2, with 7 nucleotides matching TRBD1. Trimming removed 4 bases from V and 3 bases from J; junction bases left unmatched: 8. The CDR3 is 15 residues long. In germline, CDR1 is KGHSH, CDR2 LQKENI. This CDR3 reads CASSLSGGWDYGYTF. The CDR3 DNA reads as TGTGCCAGCTCACTATCAGGGGGATGGGACTATGGCTACACCTTC.

The V and J genes are TRBV5-1 and TRBJ2-7, with TRBD1 matching 8 bases. CDR3 length equals 13 residues. In germline, CDR1 is SGHRS, CDR2 YFSETQ. Trimming at V came to 3 bases and at J to 3 bases, leaving 2 bases not matched to a gene. CDR3 nucleotides: TGCGCCAGCAGCTCGGGGACAGGCTACGAGCAGTACTTC. This codes for CASSSGTGYEQYF. Full variable domain (rest looked up from reference TRBV5-1 and TRBJ2-7): KAGVTQTPRYLIKTRGQQVTLSCSPISGHRSVSWYQQTPGQGLQFLFEYFSETQRNKGNFPGRFSGRQFSNSRSEMNVSTLELGDSALYLCASSSGTGYEQYFGPGTRLTVT.

The chain links TRBV20-1 to TRBJ2-6; 10 bases map to TRBD1. This CDR3 region has 16 residues. With V trimmed by 3 bases and J by 0 bases, 2 bases remained unmatched. The germline gives CDR1 DFQATT, CDR2 SNEGSKA (reference sequence). CDR3 sequence (DNA): TGCAGTGCTAGTTGGACAGGGGGCTCTGGGGCCAACGTCCTGACTTTC. Its protein product is CSASWTGGSGANVLTF.

V and J are TRBV6-2 or TRBV6-3 and TRBJ1-1; TRBD1 aligns across 8 bases. This CDR3 has 15 residues. Germline V gene lookup returns CDR1 MNHEY and CDR2 SVGEGT. J was trimmed by 3 bases and V by 4 bases; bases with no gene match: 7. This CDR3 is CASSSSGGRYTEAFF. The DNA for the CDR3 is TGTGCCAGCAGTTCCTCAGGGGGCAGGTACACTGAAGCTTTCTTT.

CDR3 sequence (DNA): TGTGCCAGCAGCTTAGGGGGCTACGGCACAGATACGCAGTATTTT. Translation gives CASSLGGYGTDTQYF. This sequence joins TRBV7-6 and TRBJ2-3, with D possibly being TRBD1 (5 bases). V was trimmed by 1 base and J by 1 base, leaving 9 bases between them. Germline V lookup: CDR1 SGHVS, CDR2 FNYEAQ. The CDR3 loop spans 15 amino acids.

The chain has TRBV25-1 and TRBJ2-1, with D perhaps matching TRBD1 (5 bases). The CDR3 is 16 residues long. The V end lost 3 bases, the J end lost 4 bases, and 16 bases lay between the germline ends. Per the germline V gene, CDR1 is MGHDK and CDR2 is SYGVNS. The CDR3 DNA reads as TGTGCCAGCAGTGATCTAACAGGCAGAGGTTACAATGAGCAGTTCTTC. Amino acid sequence: CASSDLTGRGYNEQFF.

The gene calls are TRBV25-1 and TRBJ2-7; D may be TRBD2 (6 bases). The CDR3 loop spans 13 amino acids. Trimming left V 3 bases short and J 3 bases short, with 9 bases between. Per germline, CDR1 MGHDK and CDR2 SYGVNS. The CDR3: CASSEDSGYEQYF. The DNA for the CDR3 is TGTGCCAGCAGTGAGGATAGCGGCTACGAGCAGTACTTC.

The rearrangement uses TRBV5-5 and TRBJ2-7; TRBD2 might be the D (5 bases). This CDR3 contains 16 residues. Trimming stripped 4 bases from V and 3 bases from J, with 20 bases between. The germline CDR1 and CDR2 sequences are SGHKS and YYEKEE (reference sequence). The DNA for the CDR3 is TGTGCCAGCAGCCCCTTACCGGGGAAAAAGAACTACGAGCAGTACTTC. Amino acid sequence: CASSPLPGKKNYEQYF.

This rearrangement joins TRBV5-1 to TRBJ1-4, with a possible D match to TRBD1 (6 bases). CDR1 is SGHRS and CDR2 is YFSETQ in the germline V gene. This CDR3 contains 16 residues. The germline V and J ends were trimmed by 3 bases and 0 bases, with 12 bases remaining between them. The CDR3 here is CASSSSGAPTNEKLFF. The CDR3 DNA follows: TGCGCCAGCAGCTCTTCAGGGGCCCCAACTAATGAAAAACTGTTTTTT.

The CDR3 nucleotides are TGTGCCAGCAGCGTAGGGCTGGCAGGGGCAGAGACCCAGTACTTC. Amino acids: CASSVGLAGAETQYF. The chain combines TRBV9 with TRBJ2-5, with a tentative D call TRBD1 (6 bases). The CDR3 spans 15 residues. The germline V and J ends were trimmed by 0 bases and 4 bases, with 13 bases remaining between them. Germline CDR1 reads SGDLS; CDR2 reads YYNGEE.

The chain employs TRBV28 and TRBJ1-6; possibly TRBD1 for D (6 bases). In germline, CDR1 is MDHEN, CDR2 SYDVKM. V shed 2 bases and J shed 10 bases, with 12 bases lying between them. The length of the CDR3 is 14 residues. For the CDR3, the DNA is TGTGCCAGCAGTTTAGTACAGGGCCGCTCACCCCTCCACTTT. This encodes CASSLVQGRSPLHF.

Comment on this clone: Other nucleotide sequences in the sample specify the same CDR3. The CDR3: CASSSDRGDYGYTF. CDR3 DNA sequence: TGTGCCAGCAGCTCGGACAGGGGAGACTATGGCTACACCTTC. The chain couples TRBV11-1 to TRBJ1-2; 9 nucleotides match TRBD1. Losses at the gene ends were 4 bases for V and 3 bases for J; bases not matched to a gene: 3. CDR3 length: 14 residues. CDR1 SGHAT and CDR2 FQDESV come from the germline V gene (reference sequence).

The chain has TRBV5-1 and TRBJ1-5; 8 positions match TRBD1. The CDR3 runs 13 residues. With 4 bases clipped from V and 7 bases from J, the junction kept 4 bases outside the gene matches. Germline V gene lookup returns CDR1 SGHRS and CDR2 YFSETQ. As DNA, the CDR3 is TGCGCCAGCAGCGAAAGACAGGGGCAGCCCCAGCATTTT. It specifies CASSERQGQPQHF. The entire variable domain, with the rest obtained from reference TRBV5-1 and TRBJ1-5, is as follows: KAGVTQTPRYLIKTRGQQVTLSCSPISGHRSVSWYQQTPGQGLQFLFEYFSETQRNKGNFPGRFSGRQFSNSRSEMNVSTLELGDSALYLCASSERQGQPQHFGDGTRLSIL.

This sequence joins TRBV19 and TRBJ2-2; weak D call: TRBD2 (5 bases). Germline V lookup: CDR1 LNHDA, CDR2 SQIVND (reference sequence). V shed 8 bases and J shed 6 bases, with 10 bases lying between them. This CDR3 contains 12 residues. The CDR3 DNA reads as TGTGCCAGTCCGGACGGGGCCGGGGAGCTGTTTTTT. This codes for CASPDGAGELFF.

V gene TRBV28 combines with J gene TRBJ1-6; 7 nucleotides line up with TRBD1. V gave up 3 bases and J gave up 1 base; unmatched junction bases: 3. CDR1 MDHEN and CDR2 SYDVKM come from the germline V gene. CDR3 length: 16 amino acids. The CDR3 reads CASSFGGQSYNSPLHF. CDR3 nucleotides: TGTGCCAGCAGTTTTGGGGGACAGTCCTATAATTCACCCCTCCACTTT.

This clone was observed once. The chain carries TRBV19 and TRBJ1-4; TRBD1 aligns across 7 bases. V lost 9 bases to trimming and J lost 8 bases; unmatched junction nucleotides: 27. Germline assignment: CDR1 LNHDA and CDR2 SQIVND (reference sequence). CDR3 length: 19 amino acids. CDR3 in amino acids: CARVHRTGTDLGVREKLFF. The CDR3 region has the DNA TGTGCCAGGGTTCACCGGACCGGGACAGACCTTGGAGTTCGGGAAAAACTGTTTTTT.

The rearrangement joins TRBV19 to TRBJ1-6; D unclear. This CDR3 spans 12 amino acids. Germline V gene data show CDR1 as LNHDA and CDR2 as SQIVND (reference sequence). V gave up 6 bases and J gave up 4 bases, with 4 bases separating them. The CDR3 DNA reads as TGTGCCAGTAGCCAGTATAATTCACCCCTCCACTTT. It translates to CASSQYNSPLHF.

There are a few counts of this clone. The chain joins TRBV5-1 to TRBJ1-5; weak D call: TRBD1 (5 bases). The germline V gene encodes CDR1 SGHRS and CDR2 YFSETQ. The CDR3 runs 14 residues. V lost 4 bases, J lost 2 bases, and 10 bases lay in between. The CDR3: CASSPRGGNQPQHF. The CDR3 DNA is TGCGCCAGCAGCCCCCGGGGGGGCAATCAGCCCCAGCATTTT.

The rearrangement links TRBV7-9 to TRBJ2-2; D not resolved. Deletions cut 4 bases from V and 0 bases from J, with 12 bases between. Per germline, CDR1 SEHNR and CDR2 FQNEAQ (reference sequence). This CDR3 has 16 residues. The DNA for the CDR3 is TGTGCCAGCAGCTCCGGAGATAATACGAACACCGGGGAGCTGTTTTTT. This gives the protein CASSSGDNTNTGELFF.